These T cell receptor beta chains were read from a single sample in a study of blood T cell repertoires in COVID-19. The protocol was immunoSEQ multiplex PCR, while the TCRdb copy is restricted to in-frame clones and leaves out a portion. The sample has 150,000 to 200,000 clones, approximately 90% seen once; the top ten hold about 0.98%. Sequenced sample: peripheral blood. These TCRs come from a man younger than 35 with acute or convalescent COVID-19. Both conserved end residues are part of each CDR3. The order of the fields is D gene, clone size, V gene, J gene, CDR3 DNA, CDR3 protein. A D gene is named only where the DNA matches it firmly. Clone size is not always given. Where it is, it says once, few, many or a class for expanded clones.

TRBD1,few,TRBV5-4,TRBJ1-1,TGTGCCAGCAGCTTGGTGCAGGGGGACACTGAAGCTTTCTTT,CASSLVQGDTEAFF
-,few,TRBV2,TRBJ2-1,TGTGCCAGCAGCCGGGACACCTACAATGAGCAGTTCTTC,CASSRDTYNEQFF
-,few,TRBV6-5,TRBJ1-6,TGTGCCAGCAGTTACTCCGGGAAAACTAGTGCACCCCTCCACTTT,CASSYSGKTSAPLHF
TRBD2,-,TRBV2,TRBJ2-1,TGTGCCAGCAGGCCCCGAGCGGGGAGCTCCTACAATGAGCAGTTCTTC,CASRPRAGSSYNEQFF
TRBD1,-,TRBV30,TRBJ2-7,TGTGCCTGGGCGGAGGGGACAGGGGACTACGAGCAGTACTTC,CAWAEGTGDYEQYF
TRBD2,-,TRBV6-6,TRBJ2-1,TGTGCCAGCACCGCAAGCGGGGGGCCTTTGAATGAGCAGTTCTTC,CASTASGGPLNEQFF
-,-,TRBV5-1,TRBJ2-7,TGCGCCAGCAGCTTGATGGGGGGGCCCTACGAGCAGTACTTC,CASSLMGGPYEQYF
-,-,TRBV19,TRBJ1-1,TGTGCCAGTAGTATACAAAAGAACACTGAAGCTTTCTTT,CASSIQKNTEAFF
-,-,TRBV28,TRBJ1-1,TGTGCCAGCAGTACGGGGGGAGGTGGCACTGAAGCTTTCTTT,CASSTGGGGTEAFF
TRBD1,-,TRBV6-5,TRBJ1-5,TGTGCCAGCAGTTATATGGACAGGGCACACCAGCCCCAGCATTTT,CASSYMDRAHQPQHF
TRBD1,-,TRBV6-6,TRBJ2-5,TGTGCCAGCAGAAGGGACAGACAAGAGACCCAGTACTTC,CASRRDRQETQYF
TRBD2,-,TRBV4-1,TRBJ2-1,TGCGCCAGCAGCCCGGGACTAGCGGGGGGGTTTCTGTTCTTC,CASSPGLAGGFLFF
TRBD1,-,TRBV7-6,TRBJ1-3,TGTGCCAGCAGCTCCGGACAGGGTAGAGCTGGAAACACCATATATTTT,CASSSGQGRAGNTIYF
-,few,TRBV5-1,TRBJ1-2,TGCGCCAGCAGCTTGGTTCCGGGAGCGGTCGTCTATGGCTACACCTTC,CASSLVPGAVVYGYTF
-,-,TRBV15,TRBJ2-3,TGTGCCACCAGCAGAGATACTTCTACTAGCACAGATACGCAGTATTTT,CATSRDTSTSTDTQYF
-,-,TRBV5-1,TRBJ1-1,TGCGCCAGCAGCAAGACAGGTTACACTGAAGCTTTCTTT,CASSKTGYTEAFF
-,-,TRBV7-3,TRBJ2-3,TGTGCCAGCAGCTTAAATCCGGGAGCTAGCACAGATACGCAGTATTTT,CASSLNPGASTDTQYF
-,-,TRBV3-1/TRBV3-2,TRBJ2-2,TGTGCCAGCCCAGGTCCCACCGGGGAGCTGTTTTTT,CASPGPTGELFF
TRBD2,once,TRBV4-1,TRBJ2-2,TGCGCCAGCAGCCATCCGGGACTAGCGGGGGGGCTCCGCCCCTCGAACACCGGGGAGCTGTTTTTT,CASSHPGLAGGLRPSNTGELFF
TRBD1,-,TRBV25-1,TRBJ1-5,TGTGCCAGCAAACCATCAGGGACAGGTCATCAGCCCCAGCATTTT,CASKPSGTGHQPQHF
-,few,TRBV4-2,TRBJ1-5,TGTGCCAGCAGCCAAGATCGGGGATATCAGCCCCAGCATTTT,CASSQDRGYQPQHF
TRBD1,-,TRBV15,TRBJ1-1,TGTGCCACCAGCCGCCAACAGGGGATGTCGGCTGAAGCTTTCTTT,CATSRQQGMSAEAFF
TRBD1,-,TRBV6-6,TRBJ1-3,TGTGCCAGCAGTTACCCTGGGACAGGGGGCGGAAACACCATATATTTT,CASSYPGTGGGNTIYF
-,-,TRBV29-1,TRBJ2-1,TGCAGCGTTGGGCGCGGTGATATAATTGAGCAGTTCTTC,CSVGRGDIIEQFF
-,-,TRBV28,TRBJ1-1,TGTGCCAGCAGCAACCCCGGGGAAGCTTTCTTT,CASSNPGEAFF
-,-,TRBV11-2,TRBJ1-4,TGTGCCAGCAGCTTAGACGGAGCAACTAATGAAAAACTGTTTTTT,CASSLDGATNEKLFF
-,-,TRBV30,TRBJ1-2,TGTGCCTGGAGTGGGGTAGCCGCGAAGGGCTACACCTTC,CAWSGVAAKGYTF
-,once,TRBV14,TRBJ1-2,TGTGCCAGCAGCCAAGATACGCAGGATCGGAGCTACACCTTC,CASSQDTQDRSYTF
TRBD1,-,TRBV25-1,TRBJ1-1,TGTGCCAGCAGTGATCGACAGGGTTTTGAAGCTTTCTTT,CASSDRQGFEAFF
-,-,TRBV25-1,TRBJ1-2,TGTGCCAGCAGTGAGGGGGCACGGGGCTACACCTTC,CASSEGARGYTF
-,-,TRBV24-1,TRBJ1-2,TGTGCCACCAGAGAAGACAGCGCCCACTATGGCTACACCTTC,CATREDSAHYGYTF
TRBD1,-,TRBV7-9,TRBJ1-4,TGTGCCAGCAGCTTAAGACAGGGTGGTGAAAAACTGTTTTTT,CASSLRQGGEKLFF
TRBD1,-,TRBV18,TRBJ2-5,TGTGCCAGCTCACCACCCCCCGCGGACAGGGGAAGGCAGACCCAGTACTTC,CASSPPPADRGRQTQYF
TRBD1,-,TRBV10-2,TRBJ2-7,TGCGCCAGCAGAGGGGCCGACAGGGCTCCACACGAGCAGTACTTC,CASRGADRAPHEQYF
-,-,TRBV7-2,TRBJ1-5,TGTGCCAGCAGCTTGGAGGGGAGCCAGCCCCAGCATTTT,CASSLEGSQPQHF
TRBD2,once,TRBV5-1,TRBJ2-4,TGCGCCAGCAGCGCTAAGACTAGCGGGGGGGCAAACATTCAGTACTTC,CASSAKTSGGANIQYF
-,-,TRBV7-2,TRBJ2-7,TGTGCCAGCAGCTCACCTGGGACGCGGGGATATTCCTACGAGCAGTACTTC,CASSSPGTRGYSYEQYF
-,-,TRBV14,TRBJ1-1,TGTGCCAGCAGCCTGTGGGGGGGCCTTGACACTGAAGCTTTCTTT,CASSLWGGLDTEAFF
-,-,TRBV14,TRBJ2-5,TGTGCCAGCAGCCAAGTGGACAGCCCCCAAGAGACCCAGTACTTC,CASSQVDSPQETQYF
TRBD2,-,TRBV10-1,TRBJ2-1,TGCGCCAGCAGTGGAGCTAGCGGGGGGCACAATGAGCAGTTCTTC,CASSGASGGHNEQFF
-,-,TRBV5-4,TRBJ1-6,TGTGCCAGCAGCCCAACCGCAGGTCCAGATTATAATTCACCCCTCCACTTT,CASSPTAGPDYNSPLHF
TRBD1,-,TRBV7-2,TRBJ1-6,TGTGCCAGCAGCGAAAGAACAAGGACAGGGGGGAATAATTCACCCCTCCACTTT,CASSERTRTGGNNSPLHF
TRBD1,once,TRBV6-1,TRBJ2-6,TGTGCCAGCAGTGAAGCGCTGTGGGGACAGGGGGCCTCTGGGGCCAACGTCCTGACTTTC,CASSEALWGQGASGANVLTF
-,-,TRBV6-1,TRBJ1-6,TGTGCCAGCAGTGAATTCCGAGATTCACCCCTCCACTTT,CASSEFRDSPLHF
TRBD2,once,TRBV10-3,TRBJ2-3,TGTGCCATCAGTGAGCGGGCTAGCGGGGGGGCGTCAGATACGCAGTATTTT,CAISERASGGASDTQYF
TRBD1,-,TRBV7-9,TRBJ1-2,TGTGCCAGCAGCTTAATCGGGACAGGAGAGCACTATGGCTACACCTTC,CASSLIGTGEHYGYTF
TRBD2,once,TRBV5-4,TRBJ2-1,TGTGCCAGCAGCTTGGTTAGCGGGGGGACCTACAATGAGCAGTTCTTC,CASSLVSGGTYNEQFF
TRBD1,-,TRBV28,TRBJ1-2,TGTGCCAGCAGTTTATGGGGGGACAGTGCTAACTATGGCTACACCTTC,CASSLWGDSANYGYTF
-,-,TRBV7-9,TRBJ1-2,TGTGCCAGCAGCTTAGTGGGCGTACAGGGCCTGTTGGGCTACACCTTC,CASSLVGVQGLLGYTF
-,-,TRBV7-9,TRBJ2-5,TGTGCCAGCAGCCGCGGACAGAACCAAGAGACCCAGTACTTC,CASSRGQNQETQYF
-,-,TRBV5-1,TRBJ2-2,TGCGCCAGCAGCCCCGGGGTAGACACCGGGGAGCTGTTTTTT,CASSPGVDTGELFF
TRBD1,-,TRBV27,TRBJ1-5,TGTGCCAGCAGTACGACAGGGCCGGGGCAGCCCCAGCATTTT,CASSTTGPGQPQHF
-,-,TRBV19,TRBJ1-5,TGTGCCAGTAGTATCTACAGTGATCAGCCCCAGCATTTT,CASSIYSDQPQHF
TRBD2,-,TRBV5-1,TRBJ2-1,TGCGCCAGCAGCTTCCGACTAGCGGGGGGGTCCAATGAGCAGTTCTTC,CASSFRLAGGSNEQFF